This entry features one T cell receptor beta chain sequence. What it recognizes is unknown. This specimen comes from a study of cytomegalovirus exposure and HLA in healthy donors. Study-wide findings and caveats: Later genetic work tied a missense DCLRE1C variant to beta-chain V and J trimming. The Asian-associated ancestry cluster reportedly had fewer N-insertions than the roughly 670-donor mean in a later analysis. In vitro assays verified that three CMV-associated chains recognized CMV antigens specifically. It has been reported that TCR beta sequences accurately predicted the HLA-A and HLA-B alleles of most subjects.

The length of the CDR3 is 15 residues. The junction had 8 bases not matched to a gene; V was cut back by 8 bases and J by 2 bases. Germline CDR1 SNHLY, CDR2 FYNNEI. A multiplex PCR was run with 60 Vbeta primers and 13 Jbeta primers. Libraries were prepared by immunoSEQ multiplex PCR; TCRdb keeps only in-frame clonotypes and omits some of them. This table has some 170,000 clones, around 86% appearing once. Material: PBMCs. The source of this sequence is a man aged 45-60 years in good health and CMV-seropositive. V is TRBV2 and J is TRBJ1-1, with 10 bases aligning to TRBD1. The DNA of the CDR3 is TGTGCCAGCGGGCGGGACAGGGGACCCAACACTGAAGCTTTCTTT. Amino acids: CASGRDRGPNTEAFF.